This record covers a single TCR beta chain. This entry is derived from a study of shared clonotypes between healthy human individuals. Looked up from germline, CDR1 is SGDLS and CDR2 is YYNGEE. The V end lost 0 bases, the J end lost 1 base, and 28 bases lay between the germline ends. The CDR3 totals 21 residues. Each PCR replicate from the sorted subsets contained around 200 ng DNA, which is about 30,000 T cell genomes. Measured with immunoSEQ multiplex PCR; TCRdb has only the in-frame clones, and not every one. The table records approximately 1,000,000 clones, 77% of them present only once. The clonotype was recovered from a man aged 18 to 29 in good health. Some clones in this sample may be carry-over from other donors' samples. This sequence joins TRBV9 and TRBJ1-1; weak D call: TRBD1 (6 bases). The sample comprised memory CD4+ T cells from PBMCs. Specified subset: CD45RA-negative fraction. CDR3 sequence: CASSVARRSPGHATENTEAFF. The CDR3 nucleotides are TGTGCCAGCAGCGTAGCGCGGAGGTCCCCGGGACACGCGACTGAGAACACTGAAGCTTTCTTT.